The 21 T cell receptor beta chains reported below all come from one sample, sequenced in a study of cytotoxic CD8 clonotypes in ibrutinib-treated CLL. Only in-frame clones appear in the TCRdb table, and some are missing; sequencing was by immunoSEQ multiplex PCR. The sample consists of approximately 200,000 clones, about 72% of them appearing once. Sequencing was performed on PBMCs, taken after 24 months of ibrutinib treatment. These receptors came from a human donor with chronic lymphocytic leukemia.

The V call is TRBV5-1, the J call TRBJ2-2; 9 bases agree with TRBD1. This CDR3 spans 16 amino acids. From germline, CDR1 is SGHRS and CDR2 YFSETQ. The V gene end was trimmed by 4 bases and the J gene end by 4 bases; junction bases not matched to a gene: 8. The CDR3 DNA is TGCGCCAGCAGCCCTGGGACAGGGATTAGCACCGGGGAGCTGTTTTTT. It is translated as CASSPGTGISTGELFF.

The chain uses TRBV4-2 and TRBJ2-1; 10 bases align to TRBD2. This CDR3 region has 19 residues. Germline loops: CDR1 LGHNA, CDR2 YNFKEQ. Losses at the gene ends were 0 bases for V and 3 bases for J; bases not matched to a gene: 11. DNA of the CDR3: TGTGCCAGCAGCCAAGATTTCAGCGGGAGGGCCTCATTCTACAATGAGCAGTTCTTC. This translates into CASSQDFSGRASFYNEQFF.

The rearrangement uses TRBV30 and TRBJ2-7; D might be TRBD1 (5 bases). Trimming took 0 bases from V and 4 from J, leaving 13 bases between them. Germline assignment: CDR1 GTSNPN and CDR2 SVGIG (reference sequence). The CDR3 runs 14 residues. The DNA for the CDR3 is TGTGCCTGGAGTGTACTTGGGGCGTCATACGAGCAGTACTTC. This encodes CAWSVLGASYEQYF.

This clone was detected a few times. This rearrangement joins TRBV4-2 to TRBJ2-1, with D possibly TRBD1 on 5 matching bases. This CDR3 region has 12 residues. The V end lost 1 base, the J end lost 8 bases, and 6 bases lay between the germline ends. Germline assignment: CDR1 LGHNA and CDR2 YNFKEQ. CDR3 in amino acids: CASSQARDEQFF. The CDR3 DNA follows: TGTGCCAGCAGCCAAGCCAGGGATGAGCAGTTCTTC.

This clone occurred once. The V call is TRBV9, the J call TRBJ1-1; no clear D gene. V shed 4 bases and J shed 0 bases, with 19 bases lying between them. The CDR3 has 17 residues. Germline V gene data show CDR1 as SGDLS and CDR2 as YYNGEE. Here the CDR3 reads CASSPRLGGGMNTEAFF. CDR3 in DNA: TGTGCCAGCAGCCCACGACTGGGCGGCGGAATGAACACTGAAGCTTTCTTT.

The J gene is TRBJ2-1, the V gene TRBV4-3; 16 bases align to TRBD2. CDR1 and CDR2 (germline): LGHNA, YSLEER. The CDR3 covers 16 residues. V shed 5 bases and J 8 bases; nucleotides not matched to a gene: 6. CDR3 DNA sequence: TGCGCCAGCAGCGCTGGGACTAGCGGGAGGGCGTATGAGCAGTTCTTC. Its protein product is CASSAGTSGRAYEQFF.

The chain links TRBV10-3 to TRBJ2-2; D not certain. V lost 7 bases and J lost 2, with 8 bases in between. This CDR3 is 13 amino acids long. Germline V gene sequence: CDR1 ENHRY, CDR2 SYGVKD. The CDR3 here is CAITLENTGELFF. In nucleotides, the CDR3 is TGTGCCATCACCCTCGAAAACACCGGGGAGCTGTTTTTT.

The V gene is TRBV27, the J gene TRBJ2-3; 7 bases are a match to TRBD1. With V trimmed by 3 bases and J by 2 bases, 5 bases remained unmatched. Germline CDR1 reads MNHEY; CDR2 reads SMNVEV (reference sequence). This CDR3 comprises 15 residues. The DNA of the CDR3 is TGTGCCAGCAGTTTTGCGACAGGGTACACAGATACGCAGTATTTT. Its protein product is CASSFATGYTDTQYF.

The rearrangement links TRBV11-3 to TRBJ1-3, with D tentatively TRBD1 (6 bases). V was pared by 4 bases and J by 4 bases, with 14 bases between. The CDR3 contains 15 residues. Germline CDR1 and CDR2: SGHNT and YENEEA. CDR3 DNA: TGTGCCAGCAGCTGGGGGCAAGGAGAAGGAAACACCATATATTTT. It specifies CASSWGQGEGNTIYF.

This clone appeared once. This rearrangement joins TRBV5-1 to TRBJ2-3; weak D call: TRBD2 (6 bases). Trimming took off 1 base at V and 7 bases at J, with 19 bases between the two ends. This CDR3 is built from 16 residues. The germline V gene encodes CDR1 SGHRS and CDR2 YFSETQ. CDR3 residues: CASSLSSSGPMNTQYF. CDR3 DNA sequence: TGCGCCAGCAGCTTGTCGTCAAGCGGGCCCATGAATACGCAGTATTTT.

The chain couples TRBV4-3 to TRBJ2-1, with TRBD1 identical over 10 bases. This CDR3 comprises 15 residues. The germline V gene has CDR1 LGHNA and CDR2 YSLEER. The V and J ends lost 3 bases and 4 bases, in that order; junction bases with no gene match: 3. The CDR3 region is CASSQDRGSYNEQFF. In nucleotides, the CDR3 is TGCGCCAGCAGCCAGGACAGGGGGAGTTACAATGAGCAGTTCTTC.

This sequence joins TRBV25-1 and TRBJ2-1, with TRBD2 as a possible D gene (6 bases). The V end lost 4 bases, the J end lost 9 bases, and 19 bases lay between the germline ends. The germline CDR1 and CDR2 sequences are MGHDK and SYGVNS. CDR3 length: 15 amino acids. The CDR3: CASSGRLRGNVEQFF. Written as DNA, the CDR3 is TGTGCCAGCAGTGGGCGACTGCGCGGGAACGTTGAGCAGTTCTTC.

The chain uses TRBV28 and TRBJ2-7; D not certain. Trimming left V 8 bases short and J 3 bases short, with 14 bases between. CDR3 length: 13 amino acids. Germline CDR1 and CDR2: MDHEN and SYDVKM. The CDR3 nucleotides are TGTGCCAGCGGACCGCTTAGCCTCTACGAGCAGTACTTC. Protein: CASGPLSLYEQYF.

J is TRBJ2-5 and V is TRBV6-5, with D hard to call. Germline V CDR1 and CDR2: MNHEY, SVGAGI. Between the trimmed V and J ends, which lost 5 bases and 0 bases, there was a span of 10 bases. The CDR3 is 14 residues long. The CDR3 DNA reads as TGTGCCAGCAGTCACCGCTCATACCAAGAGACCCAGTACTTC. It encodes CASSHRSYQETQYF.

This chain uses TRBV4-2 with TRBJ2-5, with 9 bases lining up with TRBD2. The junction had 16 bases not matched to a gene; V was cut back by 0 bases and J by 5 bases. The CDR3 covers 19 residues. Germline V lookup: CDR1 LGHNA, CDR2 YNFKEQ. CDR3 sequence (DNA): TGTGCCAGCAGCCAAGAGGGAGTAGCGGGAGTCCCACCAAGGGAGACCCAGTACTTC. Translating gives CASSQEGVAGVPPRETQYF.

This clone was seen just once. The chain recombines TRBV7-3 with TRBJ2-1, with TRBD2 matching 10 bases. Germline V lookup: CDR1 SGHTA, CDR2 FQGTGA. The CDR3 has 16 residues. After removal of 1 base from V and 5 bases from J, the junction contained 5 bases not matched to a gene. For the CDR3, the DNA is TGTGCCAGCAGCTTAATGATAACTAGCGGGAACAATGAGCAGTTCTTC. Protein sequence: CASSLMITSGNNEQFF. The entire variable domain, with the rest obtained from reference TRBV7-3 and TRBJ2-1, is as follows: GAGVSQTPSNKVTEKGKYVELRCDPISGHTALYWYRQSLGQGPEFLIYFQGTGAADDSGLPNDRFFAVRPEGSVSTLKIQRTERGDSAVYLCASSLMITSGNNEQFFGPGTRLTVL.

V gene TRBV29-1 combines with J gene TRBJ2-3; tentatively, D is TRBD1 (5 bases). Trimming took off 0 bases at V and 2 bases at J, with 6 bases between the two ends. The V gene's germline CDR1 is SQVTM and CDR2 ANQGSEA. The CDR3 is 13 residues long. CDR3: CSVEDGATDTQYF. CDR3 DNA sequence: TGCAGCGTTGAAGATGGGGCCACAGATACGCAGTATTTT.

The chain uses TRBV27 and TRBJ2-6; no definite D call. Per the germline V gene, CDR1 is MNHEY and CDR2 is SMNVEV (reference sequence). The CDR3 extends over 15 amino acids. V lost 3 bases and J lost 1, with 7 bases in between. CDR3 sequence reads: CASSFFLSGANVLTF. CDR3 DNA: TGTGCCAGCAGTTTTTTTCTATCTGGGGCCAACGTCCTGACTTTC.

The J gene is TRBJ2-7, the V gene TRBV28; D possibly matches TRBD1 or TRBD2 (5 bases each). The CDR3 has 14 residues. Germline values: CDR1 MDHEN, CDR2 SYDVKM. V lost 8 bases, J lost 0 bases, and 14 bases lay in between. CDR3 in DNA: TGTGCCAGCGATAGTCCGGGGCTCTCCTACGAGCAGTACTTC. It specifies CASDSPGLSYEQYF.

The chain couples TRBV28 to TRBJ2-3, with TRBD1 matching 7 bases. CDR1 is MDHEN, CDR2 SYDVKM, per germline. This CDR3 comprises 16 residues. J lost 3 bases, V lost 1 base, and 7 bases had no gene match. The CDR3 is CASSLFKGGSTDTQYF. In nucleotides, the CDR3 is TGTGCCAGCAGTTTATTTAAAGGGGGCTCAACAGATACGCAGTATTTT. Combining the CDR3 with reference TRBV28 and TRBJ2-3 gives the whole variable domain DVKVTQSSRYLVKRTGEKVFLECVQDMDHENMFWYRQDPGLGLRLIYFSYDVKMKEKGDIPEGYSVSREKKERFSLILESASTNQTSMYLCASSLFKGGSTDTQYFGPGTRLTVL.

This chain connects TRBV29-1 to TRBJ2-7; 12 positions agree with TRBD1. V shed 3 bases, J shed 8 bases, and the junction held 5 bases outside the gene matches. Germline V gene lookup returns CDR1 SQVTM and CDR2 ANQGSEA. This CDR3 is built from 13 residues. The chain's CDR3 is CSVDGTGGEQQYF. The DNA of the CDR3 is TGCAGCGTTGATGGGACAGGGGGCGAGCAGCAGTACTTC.